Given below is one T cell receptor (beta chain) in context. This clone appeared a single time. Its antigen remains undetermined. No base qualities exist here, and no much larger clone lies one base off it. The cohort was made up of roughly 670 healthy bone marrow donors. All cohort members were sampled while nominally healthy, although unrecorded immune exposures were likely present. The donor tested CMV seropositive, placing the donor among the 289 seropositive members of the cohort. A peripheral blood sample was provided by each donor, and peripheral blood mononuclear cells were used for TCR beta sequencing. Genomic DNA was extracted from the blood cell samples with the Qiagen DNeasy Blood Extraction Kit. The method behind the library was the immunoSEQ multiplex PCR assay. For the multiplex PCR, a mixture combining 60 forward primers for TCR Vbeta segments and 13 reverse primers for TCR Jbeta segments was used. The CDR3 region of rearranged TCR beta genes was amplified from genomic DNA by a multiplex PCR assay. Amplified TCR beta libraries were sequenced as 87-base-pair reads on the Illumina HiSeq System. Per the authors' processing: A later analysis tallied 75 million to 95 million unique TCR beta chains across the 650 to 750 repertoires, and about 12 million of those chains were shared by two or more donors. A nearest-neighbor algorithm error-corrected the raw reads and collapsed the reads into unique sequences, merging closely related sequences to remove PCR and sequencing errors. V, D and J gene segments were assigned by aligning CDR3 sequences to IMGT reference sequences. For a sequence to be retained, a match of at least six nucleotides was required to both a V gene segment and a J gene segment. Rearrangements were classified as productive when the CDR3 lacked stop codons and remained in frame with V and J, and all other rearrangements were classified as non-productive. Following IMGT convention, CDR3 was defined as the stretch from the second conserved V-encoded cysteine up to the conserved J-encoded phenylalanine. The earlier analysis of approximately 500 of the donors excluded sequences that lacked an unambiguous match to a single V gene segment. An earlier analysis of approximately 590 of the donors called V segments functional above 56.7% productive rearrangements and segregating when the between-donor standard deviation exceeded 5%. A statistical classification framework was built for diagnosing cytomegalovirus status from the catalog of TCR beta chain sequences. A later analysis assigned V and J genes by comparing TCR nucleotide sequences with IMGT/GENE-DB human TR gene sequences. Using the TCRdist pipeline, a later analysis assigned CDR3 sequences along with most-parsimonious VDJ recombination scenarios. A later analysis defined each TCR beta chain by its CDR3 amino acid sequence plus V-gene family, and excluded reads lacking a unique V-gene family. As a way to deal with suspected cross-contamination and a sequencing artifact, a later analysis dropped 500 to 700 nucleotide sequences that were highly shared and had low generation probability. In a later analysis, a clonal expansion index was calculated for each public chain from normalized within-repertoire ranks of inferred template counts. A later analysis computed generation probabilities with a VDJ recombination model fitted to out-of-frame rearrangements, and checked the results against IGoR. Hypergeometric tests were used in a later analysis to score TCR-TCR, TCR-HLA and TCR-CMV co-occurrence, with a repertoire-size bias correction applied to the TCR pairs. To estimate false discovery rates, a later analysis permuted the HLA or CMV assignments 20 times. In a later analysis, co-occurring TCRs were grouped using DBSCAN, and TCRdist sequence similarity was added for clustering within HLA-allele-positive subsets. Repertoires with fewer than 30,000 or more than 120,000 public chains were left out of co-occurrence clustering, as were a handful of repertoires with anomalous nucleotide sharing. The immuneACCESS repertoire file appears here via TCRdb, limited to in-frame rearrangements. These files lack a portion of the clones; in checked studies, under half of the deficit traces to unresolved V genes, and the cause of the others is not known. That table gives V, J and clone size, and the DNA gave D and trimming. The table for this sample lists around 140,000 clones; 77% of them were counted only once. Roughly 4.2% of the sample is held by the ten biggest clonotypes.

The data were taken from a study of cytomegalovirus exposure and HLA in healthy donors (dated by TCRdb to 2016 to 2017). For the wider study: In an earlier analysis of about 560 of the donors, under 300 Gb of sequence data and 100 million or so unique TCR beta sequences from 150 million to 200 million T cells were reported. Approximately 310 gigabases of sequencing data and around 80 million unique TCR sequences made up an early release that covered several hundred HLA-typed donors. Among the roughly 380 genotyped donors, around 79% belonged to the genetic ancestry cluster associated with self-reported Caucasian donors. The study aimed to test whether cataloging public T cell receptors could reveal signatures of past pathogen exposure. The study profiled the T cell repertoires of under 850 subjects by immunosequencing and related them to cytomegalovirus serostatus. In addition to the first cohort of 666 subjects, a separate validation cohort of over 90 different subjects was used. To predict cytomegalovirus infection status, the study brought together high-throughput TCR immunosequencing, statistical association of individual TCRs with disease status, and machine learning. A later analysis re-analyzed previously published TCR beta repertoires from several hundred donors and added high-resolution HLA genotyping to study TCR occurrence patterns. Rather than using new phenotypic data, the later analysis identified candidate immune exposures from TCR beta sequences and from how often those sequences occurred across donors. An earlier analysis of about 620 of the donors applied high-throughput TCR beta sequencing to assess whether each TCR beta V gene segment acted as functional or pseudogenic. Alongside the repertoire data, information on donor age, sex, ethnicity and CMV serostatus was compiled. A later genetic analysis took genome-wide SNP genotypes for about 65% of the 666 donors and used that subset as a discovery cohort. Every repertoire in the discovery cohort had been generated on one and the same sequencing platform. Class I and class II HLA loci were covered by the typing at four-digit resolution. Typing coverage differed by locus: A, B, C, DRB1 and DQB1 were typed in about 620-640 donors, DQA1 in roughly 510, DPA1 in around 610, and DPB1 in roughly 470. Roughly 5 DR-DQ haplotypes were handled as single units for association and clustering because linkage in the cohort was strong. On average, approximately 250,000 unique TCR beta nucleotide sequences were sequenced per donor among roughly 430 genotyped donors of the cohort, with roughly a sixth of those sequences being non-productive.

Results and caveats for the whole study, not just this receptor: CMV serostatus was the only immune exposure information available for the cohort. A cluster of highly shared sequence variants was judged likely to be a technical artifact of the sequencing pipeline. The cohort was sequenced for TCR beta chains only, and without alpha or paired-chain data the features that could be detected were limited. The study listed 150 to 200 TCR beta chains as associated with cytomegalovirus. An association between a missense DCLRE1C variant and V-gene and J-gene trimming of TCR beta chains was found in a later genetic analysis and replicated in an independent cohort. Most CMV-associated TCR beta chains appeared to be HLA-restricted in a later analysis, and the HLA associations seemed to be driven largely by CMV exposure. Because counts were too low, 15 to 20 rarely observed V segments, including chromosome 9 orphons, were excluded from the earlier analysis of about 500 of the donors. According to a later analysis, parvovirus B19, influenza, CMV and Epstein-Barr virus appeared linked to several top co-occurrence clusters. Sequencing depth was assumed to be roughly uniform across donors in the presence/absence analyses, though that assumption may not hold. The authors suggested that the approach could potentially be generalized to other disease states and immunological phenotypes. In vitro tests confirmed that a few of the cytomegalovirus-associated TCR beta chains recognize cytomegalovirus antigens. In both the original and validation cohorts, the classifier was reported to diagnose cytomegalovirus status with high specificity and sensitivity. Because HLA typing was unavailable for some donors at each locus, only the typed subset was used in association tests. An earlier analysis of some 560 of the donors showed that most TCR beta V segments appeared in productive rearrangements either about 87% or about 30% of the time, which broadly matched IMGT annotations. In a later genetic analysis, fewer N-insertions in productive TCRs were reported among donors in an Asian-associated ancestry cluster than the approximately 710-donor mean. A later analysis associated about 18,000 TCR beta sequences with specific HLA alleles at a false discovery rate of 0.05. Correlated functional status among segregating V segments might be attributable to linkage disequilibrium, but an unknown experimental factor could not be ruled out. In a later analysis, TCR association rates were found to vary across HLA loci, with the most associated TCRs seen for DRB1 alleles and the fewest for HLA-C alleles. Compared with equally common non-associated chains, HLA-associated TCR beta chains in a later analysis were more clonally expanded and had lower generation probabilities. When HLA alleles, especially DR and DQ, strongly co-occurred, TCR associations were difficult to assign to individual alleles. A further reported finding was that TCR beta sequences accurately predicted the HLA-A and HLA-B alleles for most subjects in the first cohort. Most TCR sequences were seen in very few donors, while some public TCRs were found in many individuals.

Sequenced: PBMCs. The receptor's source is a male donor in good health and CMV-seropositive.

CDR3 sequence: CASSLGTGYTDTQYF. The base sequence is TGCGCCAGCAGCTTGGGGACAGGCTACACAGATACGCAGTATTTT. This chain joins TRBV5-1 to TRBJ2-3, and TRBD1 matches 7 of the central bases. From its cysteine to its phenylalanine, the CDR3 spans 15 amino acids. The sequence is cut down to CDR3 DNA, 45 bases in frame from base 1. V lost 0 bases and J lost 2 bases, and the count of bases not matched to a germline gene is 3. CDR1 and CDR2, looked up from the germline V gene, are SGHRS and YFSETQ.